Only one count was recorded for the clone carrying this T cell receptor beta chain. A far more abundant clone sits one base away, making this likely a read error. This CDR3 has 16 residues. V dropped 0 bases and J dropped 10 bases, with 19 bases sitting between them. CDR1 and CDR2 from the germline V gene are LGHNA and YNFKEQ. These data originate in a study of low-dose radiotherapy and immunotherapy resistance in tumors. In the study overall: Fractions of 1 Gy went to Cohort 2 every two weeks, for 13 Gy over 26 weeks. At a dose of 200 mg/m2, intravenous cyclophosphamide was given every two weeks, one day before radiation and immunotherapy.

TRAV- and TRBV-specific primers primed first-strand cDNA, covering alpha and beta chains. TCRs were amplified for 20 to 25 PCR cycles with a constant-region primer and V-primer adapter. Amplification of isolated mRNA was accomplished via in vitro transcription. One entry per CDR3 protein, called by TCRdb with MiXCR from the reads. The data contain about 82,000 distinct CDR3 sequences, around 18% of them seen just once; the ten biggest clones take up approximately 6%. This sample's time point: before trial treatment. Eligibility required advanced solid tumors lacking tumor-infiltrating lymphocytes. The chain recombines TRBV4-2 with TRBJ2-1; D not certain. The source of this sequence is a male donor with prostate cancer. This material consisted of PBMCs, taken before treatment. CDR3 residues: CASSQDRAGQVLEQFF. CDR3 nucleotide sequence: TGTGCCAGCAGCCAAGATAGGGCAGGCCAGGTTTTGGAGCAGTTCTTC.